This T cell receptor beta chain was sequenced in a study of control samples from healthy donors and cancer patients (TCRdb year 2020). The library came from the immunoSEQ multiplex PCR assay. TCRdb took over this immuneACCESS table, retaining in-frame rearrangements with V and J assigned. Such tables are incomplete; in checked studies, under half of the missing clones stem from an unresolved V gene, and the remainder is unexplained. This sample comprises around 120,000 clones, about 95% of them detected only once. The ten largest clones take up less than 4.5% of the sample. Comment on this clone: Its target antigen remains unknown. The input lacks base qualities; no much larger clone sits a single base away.

Trimming accounts for 5 bases at V and 13 bases at J, while the number of junction bases matched to no gene is 13. The CDR3 starts with the cysteine, ends with the phenylalanine, and has 13 residues. Just the 39-base CDR3 DNA is kept, in frame starting at base 1. Taken from the germline V gene (reference sequence), the CDR1 and CDR2 loops are SEHNR and FQNEAQ. The V and J segments used are TRBV7-9 and TRBJ1-1, and 7 junction bases match TRBD1. This sequence was found in a man in his thirties or forties in good health. Sample: blood. The CDR3 is CASSPGQQRRGFF. At the DNA level, the sequence is TGTGCCAGCAGCCCGGGACAGCAACGAAGGGGTTTCTTT.